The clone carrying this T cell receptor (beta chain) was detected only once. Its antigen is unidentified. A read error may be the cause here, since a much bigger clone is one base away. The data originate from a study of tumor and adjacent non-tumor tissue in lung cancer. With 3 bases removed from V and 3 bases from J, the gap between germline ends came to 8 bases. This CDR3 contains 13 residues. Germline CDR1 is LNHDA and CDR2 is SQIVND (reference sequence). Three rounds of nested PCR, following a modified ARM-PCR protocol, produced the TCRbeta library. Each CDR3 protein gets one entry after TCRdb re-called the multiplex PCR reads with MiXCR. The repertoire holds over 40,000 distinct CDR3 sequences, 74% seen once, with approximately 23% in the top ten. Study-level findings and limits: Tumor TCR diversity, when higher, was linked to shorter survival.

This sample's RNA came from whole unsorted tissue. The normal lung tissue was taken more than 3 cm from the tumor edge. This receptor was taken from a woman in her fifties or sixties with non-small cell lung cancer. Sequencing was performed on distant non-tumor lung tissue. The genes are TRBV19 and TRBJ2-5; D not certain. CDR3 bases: TGTGCCAGTAGTATCCCGGTGGAAGAGACCCAGTACTTC. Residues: CASSIPVEETQYF.